The next 15 T cell receptor beta chains were all read from a single sample in a study of cytomegalovirus exposure and HLA in healthy donors. The PCR used 60 Vbeta and 13 Jbeta primers. The data were produced by immunoSEQ multiplex PCR, yet TCRdb's version contains in-frame clones alone and is incomplete. The sample consists of some 130,000 clones, about 80% of them appearing once. The sample consisted of PBMCs. These receptors were collected from a man aged 25-45 years in good health and CMV-seronegative.

The V and J genes are TRBV5-6 and TRBJ2-2, with 11 bases that match TRBD2. Germline V gene sequence: CDR1 SGHDT, CDR2 YYEEEE. Trimming removed 2 bases from V and 4 bases from J; junction bases left unmatched: 4. The CDR3 contains 16 residues. CDR3 DNA sequence: TGTGCCAGCAGCTTTAGCGGGAGGGCCCTCACCGGGGAGCTGTTTTTT. It yields the protein CASSFSGRALTGELFF.

The chain couples TRBV9 to TRBJ1-6, with 7 bases fitting TRBD1. The CDR3 covers 16 residues. CDR1 is SGDLS, CDR2 YYNGEE, per germline. V trimming: 0 bases; J trimming: 2 bases; junction bases outside the gene matches: 2. The CDR3 DNA reads as TGTGCCAGCAGCGTAGGTGGGACAGCCTATAATTCACCCCTCCACTTT. Its translation: CASSVGGTAYNSPLHF.

The chain links TRBV6-5 to TRBJ1-4; D perhaps matches TRBD1 (5 bases). The V gene lost 7 bases and the J gene lost 5 bases, with 17 bases spanning the gap. There are 15 residues in the CDR3. The germline gives CDR1 MNHEY, CDR2 SVGAGI. The CDR3 loop is CASTRPTARNEKLFF. Written as DNA, the CDR3 is TGTGCCAGCACCCGGCCGACAGCCCGAAATGAAAAACTGTTTTTT.

This chain uses TRBV28 with TRBJ2-6, with TRBD1 as a possible D gene (5 bases). The CDR3 is 18 residues long. Trimming pared 6 bases from V and 0 bases from J, leaving 18 bases between. CDR1 is MDHEN, CDR2 SYDVKM, per germline. The CDR3, as DNA: TGTGCCAGCAGAAATCTACCCCACAGGTTCTCTGGGGCCAACGTCCTGACTTTC. It encodes CASRNLPHRFSGANVLTF.

This chain uses TRBV6-5 with TRBJ2-7; 7 bases line up with TRBD1. Germline V gene sequence: CDR1 MNHEY, CDR2 SVGAGI. This CDR3 is 14 amino acids long. V lost 2 bases, J lost 3 bases, and 4 bases stayed unmatched. CDR3 sequence: CASSYGTVGYEQYF. The CDR3 bases are TGTGCCAGCAGTTACGGGACAGTGGGCTACGAGCAGTACTTC.

V is TRBV30 and J is TRBJ2-1; D unclear. Germline assignment: CDR1 GTSNPN and CDR2 SVGIG (reference sequence). V was shortened by 3 bases and J by 6 bases, with 6 bases between the two germline ends. The CDR3 is 11 amino acids. The CDR3 here is CAWRGLNEQFF. DNA for the CDR3: TGTGCCTGGAGGGGCCTCAATGAGCAGTTCTTC.

V gene TRBV27 combines with J gene TRBJ1-4; D is undetermined. The CDR3 is 13 amino acids. The germline gives CDR1 MNHEY, CDR2 SMNVEV (reference sequence). Trimming pared 6 bases from V and 7 bases from J, leaving 12 bases between. The CDR3 spells CASRGALGEKLFF. The CDR3, as DNA: TGTGCCAGCAGGGGTGCACTAGGTGAAAAACTGTTTTTT.

The rearrangement links TRBV5-8 to TRBJ2-1; 11 bases match TRBD2. Germline CDR1 and CDR2: SGHTS and YDEGEE. The V segment lost 4 bases and the J segment 7 bases; nucleotides outside the gene matches: 13. This CDR3 contains 17 residues. The CDR3 DNA reads TGTGCCAGCAGCCGGGGACTAGCGGTCCTCCTGGGAAATGAGCAGTTCTTC. It specifies CASSRGLAVLLGNEQFF. Looking up the rest from reference TRBV5-8 and TRBJ2-1 gives the full variable domain: EAGVTQSPTHLIKTRGQQATLRCSPISGHTSVYWYQQALGLGLQFLLWYDEGEERNRGNFPPRFSGRQFPNYSSELNVNALELEDSALYLCASSRGLAVLLGNEQFFGPGTRLTVL.

There are a few counts of this clone. This chain connects TRBV29-1 to TRBJ1-1; D is possibly TRBD1 (5 bases). CDR1 and CDR2 from the germline V gene are SQVTM and ANQGSEA. The CDR3 loop spans 13 amino acids. The V end lost 3 bases, the J end lost 0 bases, and 8 bases lay between the germline ends. CDR3 in DNA: TGCAGCGTTGAGCCAGGGTTGAACACTGAAGCTTTCTTT. Translating it yields CSVEPGLNTEAFF.

CDR3 amino acids: CASSGPRGGPYNEQFF. The DNA for the CDR3 is TGTGCCAGCAGCGGCCCAAGGGGCGGACCATACAATGAGCAGTTCTTC. The rearrangement links TRBV7-8 to TRBJ2-1; TRBD1 is a possible D gene (5 bases). V lost 5 bases and J 4 bases, leaving 18 bases between the germline ends. Germline lookup yields CDR1 SGHVS and CDR2 FQNEAQ. The CDR3 has 16 residues.

This sequence joins TRBV25-1 and TRBJ1-4; a possible D gene is TRBD1 (6 bases). The CDR3 spans 14 residues. V lost 3 bases, J lost 6 bases, and 11 bases lay in between. Germline CDR1 is MGHDK and CDR2 is SYGVNS. In DNA form, the CDR3 reads TGTGCCAGCAGTGATGTGGGGGCGGATGAAAAACTGTTTTTT. Protein product: CASSDVGADEKLFF.

This clone was detected only once. Other DNA sequences in this specimen translate into the identical CDR3. The J gene is TRBJ1-5, the V gene TRBV28, with D maybe TRBD1 (6 bases). The CDR3 extends over 12 amino acids. Trimming stripped 6 bases from V and 6 bases from J, with 9 bases between. Germline V gene lookup returns CDR1 MDHEN and CDR2 SYDVKM. The CDR3, as DNA: TGTGCCAGCAGGCAGGGGAGTCAGCCCCAGCATTTT. It translates to CASRQGSQPQHF.

The chain joins TRBV6-1 to TRBJ1-1; tentative D call: TRBD1 (6 bases). Germline lookup yields CDR1 MNHNS and CDR2 SASEGT. CDR3 size: 13 residues. Trimming took 3 bases from V and 7 from J, leaving 12 bases between them. In DNA form, the CDR3 reads TGTGCCAGCAGTGATAGGACAGCCTTTGAAGCTTTCTTT. This gives the protein CASSDRTAFEAFF.

This sequence joins TRBV19 and TRBJ2-7, with D perhaps matching TRBD1 (5 bases). The CDR3 consists of 15 residues. V lost 1 base and J 2 bases, leaving 12 bases between the germline ends. Looked up from germline, CDR1 is LNHDA and CDR2 is SQIVND (reference sequence). CDR3 amino acids: CASSIVVGQTYEQYF. DNA for the CDR3: TGTGCCAGTAGTATAGTAGTCGGACAAACCTACGAGCAGTACTTC.

The chain uses TRBV7-9 and TRBJ2-7, with D possibly matching TRBD2 (6 bases). The ends were cut back, 3 bases at V and 1 base at J, with 7 bases in the middle. Germline CDR1 reads SEHNR; CDR2 reads FQNEAQ (reference sequence). The CDR3 is 13 amino acids. The CDR3 region is CASSFRESYEQYF. CDR3 DNA sequence: TGTGCCAGCAGCTTCCGGGAGTCCTACGAGCAGTACTTC.